This T cell receptor (beta chain) was profiled in a study of T-cell reconstitution after alpha-beta-depleted transplantation in children. Unique molecular identifiers were incorporated into the prepared TCRbeta library. TCRdb ran MiXCR on the PCR reads and lists one entry per CDR3 protein. The repertoire consists of hundreds of thousands of distinct CDR3 sequences, with 13% occurring once and the leading ten covering around 4.5%. CDR1 and CDR2 (germline): MGHDK, SYGVNS. The CDR3 length is 14 residues. Trimming took off 1 base at V and 5 bases at J, with 11 bases between the two ends. Source: PBMCs, taken from the stem cell graft. This sequence was found in a human donor who donated a stem cell graft to a child with Fanconi anemia. This chain links TRBV25-1 with TRBJ1-1; a possible D gene is TRBD1 (5 bases). The CDR3 sequence: CASSESGGHTEAFF. The CDR3 DNA reads as TGTGCCAGCAGTGAATCGGGAGGACATACTGAAGCTTTCTTT.